This T cell receptor (beta chain) was sequenced in a study of blood T cell repertoires in COVID-19. As for the study in general: The United States, Italy and Spain supplied acute and convalescent COVID-19 samples.

Trimming stripped 4 bases from V and 5 bases from J, with 11 bases between. CDR1 and CDR2 (germline): LGHDT, YNNKEL (reference sequence). This CDR3 spans 13 amino acids. Per the original data handling: Quantification of nucleated cells was approximated via reference gene primer amplification. Generated by immunoSEQ multiplex PCR, the TCRdb table keeps only in-frame clones and is missing some. V and J calls and clone size are given by that table; D and trimming were obtained from the DNA. The sample includes hundreds of thousands of clones, about nine tenths seen only once; the top ten take 1.4%. The clonotype was recovered from a woman aged 25 to 39 with active or convalescent COVID-19. The chain recombines TRBV3-1 (or the pseudogene TRBV3-2) with TRBJ1-1; D is undetermined. Source material: peripheral blood. The CDR3 spells CASSPQPGTEAFF. The CDR3 DNA reads as TGTGCCAGCAGCCCGCAACCCGGGACTGAAGCTTTCTTT.